Each of the 18 T cell receptor beta chains below was sequenced from the same sample in a study of cytomegalovirus exposure and HLA in healthy donors. Both 60 Vbeta primers and 13 Jbeta primers went into the PCR. The data were produced by immunoSEQ multiplex PCR, yet TCRdb's version contains in-frame clones alone and is incomplete. The sample comprises 130,000 or so clones, roughly 9% of which are singletons, and roughly 7% rests with the top ten. Sequenced input: PBMCs. All receptors come from a woman aged 35 to 49 in good health and CMV-seropositive.

The genes are TRBV4-1 and TRBJ2-1; 7 nucleotides line up with TRBD2. From germline, CDR1 is MGHRA and CDR2 YSYEKL. There are 17 residues in the CDR3. The J segment lost 6 bases and the V segment lost 0 bases, leaving 11 bases of the junction unmatched. As DNA, the CDR3 is TGCGCCAGCAGCCAAGATTGGACTAGTGTTTCCCTCAATGAGCAGTTCTTC. As protein: CASSQDWTSVSLNEQFF.

This clone was counted only a few times. This chain uses TRBV5-1 with TRBJ2-7, with TRBD2 as a possible D gene (6 bases). The V end was cut by 4 bases, the J end by 1 base, with 12 bases between. Germline CDR1 reads SGHRS; CDR2 reads YFSETQ. The CDR3 is 14 residues long. The CDR3 coding sequence is TGCGCCAGCAGCAGGCAGGCGGGGTCCTACGAGCAGTACTTC. This translates into CASSRQAGSYEQYF.

The chain employs TRBV27 and TRBJ2-5; possibly TRBD2 for D (5 bases). V was shortened by 2 bases and J by 3 bases, with 7 bases between the two germline ends. The CDR3 is made up of 13 amino acids. Germline V gives CDR1 MNHEY, CDR2 SMNVEV (reference sequence). The CDR3 coding sequence is TGTGCCAGCAGTTTAAGGCGGGAAGAGACCCAGTACTTC. As protein: CASSLRREETQYF.

The J gene is TRBJ1-1, the V gene TRBV4-1; D is perhaps TRBD1 (6 bases). The CDR3 is made up of 15 amino acids. CDR1 is MGHRA, CDR2 YSYEKL, per germline. V was trimmed by 5 bases and J by 4 bases, leaving 17 bases between them. The CDR3 nucleotides are TGCGCCAGCAGCGAATCGAGTGCGGGGGCCACTGAAGCTTTCTTT. The encoded protein is CASSESSAGATEAFF.

The genes are TRBV6-6 and TRBJ1-5, with 7 bases that match TRBD1. This CDR3 has 15 amino acids. J lost 2 bases, V lost 4 bases, and 5 bases had no gene match. CDR1 MNHNY and CDR2 SVGAGI come from the germline V gene (reference sequence). CDR3 in amino acids: CASSSSGQGNQPQHF. The CDR3 DNA reads TGTGCCAGCAGTTCCTCAGGACAGGGCAATCAGCCCCAGCATTTT.

The chain employs TRBV4-1 and TRBJ1-2; D gene unclear. CDR3 length equals 17 residues. V gave up 1 base and J gave up 4 bases, with 19 bases separating them. Germline V CDR1 and CDR2: MGHRA, YSYEKL. The CDR3 reads CASSQGRGSRHLYGYTF. CDR3 DNA: TGCGCCAGCAGCCAAGGCCGAGGCAGCCGGCACCTCTATGGCTACACCTTC.

The chain couples TRBV6-5 to TRBJ2-2; 8 positions match TRBD2. CDR3 length: 16 residues. The trim removed 2 bases at V and 3 bases at J, leaving 5 bases unmatched. CDR1 and CDR2 (germline): MNHEY, SVGAGI. CDR3 loop: CASSYPGGADTGELFF. The CDR3 coding sequence is TGTGCCAGCAGTTACCCCGGGGGGGCAGACACCGGGGAGCTGTTTTTT.

This clone was detected a few times. This sequence joins TRBV5-1 and TRBJ2-5; D gene unclear. The CDR3 runs 15 residues. The germline V and J ends were trimmed by 0 bases and 2 bases, with 11 bases remaining between them. Germline V lookup: CDR1 SGHRS, CDR2 YFSETQ. The CDR3 protein is CASSLAAAVQETQYF. CDR3 bases: TGCGCCAGCAGCTTGGCTGCTGCGGTTCAAGAGACCCAGTACTTC.

The rearrangement links TRBV7-2 to TRBJ2-1; TRBD1 agrees at 12 bases. This CDR3 has 15 residues. The germline V gene has CDR1 SGHTA and CDR2 FQGNSA. J lost 7 bases, V lost 5 bases, and 6 bases had no gene match. CDR3 amino acids: CASSPGTGGKNEQFF. The CDR3 DNA reads TGTGCCAGCAGCCCCGGGACAGGGGGCAAGAATGAGCAGTTCTTC.

CDR3 amino acids: CASSLTTVHEQYF. CDR3 sequence (DNA): TGTGCCAGCAGCTTAACCACGGTACACGAGCAGTACTTC. The chain combines TRBV7-9 with TRBJ2-7; D gene ambiguous. CDR3 length: 13 amino acids. Germline V CDR1 and CDR2: SEHNR, FQNEAQ (reference sequence). V was cut by 2 bases and J by 5 bases, with 10 bases left in between.

The chain combines TRBV19 with TRBJ1-6; 8 bases are a match to TRBD1. Germline V gene lookup returns CDR1 LNHDA and CDR2 SQIVND (reference sequence). Germline trimming cut 3 bases from V and 10 bases from J; bases unmatched to any gene: 8. The CDR3 is made up of 15 amino acids. CDR3 sequence reads: CASSIDRGGGSPLHF. The CDR3 DNA is TGTGCCAGTAGTATTGACAGGGGAGGGGGATCACCCCTCCACTTT.

This clone was detected only a few times. This rearrangement joins TRBV13 to TRBJ2-3; 7 nucleotides match TRBD2. After removal of 4 bases from V and 1 base from J, the junction contained 8 bases not matched to a gene. Germline CDR1 PRHDT, CDR2 FYEKMQ (reference sequence). The CDR3 is made up of 16 amino acids. The CDR3 region is CASSSRGDLGTDTQYF. The CDR3, as DNA: TGTGCCAGCAGCTCCCGGGGGGACCTTGGCACAGATACGCAGTATTTT.

The sample holds a few counts of this clone. The rearrangement joins TRBV5-6 to TRBJ1-1; 8 bases fit TRBD1. With V trimmed by 5 bases and J by 2 bases, 11 bases remained unmatched. CDR1 and CDR2 (germline): SGHDT, YYEEEE. The CDR3 is made up of 16 amino acids. In nucleotides, the CDR3 is TGTGCCAGCAGACCTACAGGGGGACGCGTCAACACTGAAGCTTTCTTT. Its translation: CASRPTGGRVNTEAFF.

This clone has more than one count but fewer than ten. The chain carries TRBV5-1 and TRBJ1-1; perhaps TRBD1 as D (5 bases). The germline CDR1 and CDR2 sequences are SGHRS and YFSETQ. The V and J ends lost 4 bases and 3 bases respectively, with 13 bases between them. This CDR3 has 14 amino acids. This chain's CDR3 is CASSNLGGDTEAFF. The CDR3 DNA follows: TGCGCCAGCAGCAACCTGGGGGGGGACACTGAAGCTTTCTTT.

This clone has only a few counts. The chain combines TRBV2 with TRBJ1-6; D may be TRBD1 (6 bases). The CDR3 consists of 14 residues. V was shortened by 6 bases and J by 7 bases, with 13 bases between the two germline ends. Germline CDR1 is SNHLY and CDR2 is FYNNEI. The CDR3 reads CASSLRDTNSPLHF. For the CDR3, the DNA is TGTGCCAGCAGCCTCCGGGACACAAATTCACCCCTCCACTTT.

The chain carries TRBV19 and TRBJ1-2; 8 bases are shared with TRBD1. Germline loops: CDR1 LNHDA, CDR2 SQIVND (reference sequence). The V segment lost 6 bases and the J segment 1 base; nucleotides outside the gene matches: 1. The CDR3 length is 13 residues. DNA for the CDR3: TGTGCCAGTAGAACAGGGGGTAACTATGGCTACACCTTC. Its translation: CASRTGGNYGYTF.

This chain links TRBV14 with TRBJ2-2; 12 positions agree with TRBD2. The germline gives CDR1 SGHDN, CDR2 FVKESK. The CDR3 is 16 amino acids. Trimming at V came to 4 bases and at J to 5 bases, leaving 5 bases not matched to a gene. DNA for the CDR3: TGTGCCAGCAGCCTCCAACTAGCGGGGGGAACCGGGGAGCTGTTTTTT. Protein sequence: CASSLQLAGGTGELFF.

V usage is TRBV12-5 and J usage is TRBJ1-5; maybe TRBD1 (6 bases). The V end lost 0 bases, the J end lost 2 bases, and 11 bases lay between the germline ends. The V gene's germline CDR1 is LGHNT and CDR2 FRNRAP. This CDR3 contains 16 residues. CDR3 sequence: CASGLVGGRGNQPQHF. For the CDR3, the DNA is TGTGCTAGTGGTTTGGTAGGGGGAAGGGGCAATCAGCCCCAGCATTTT.